Sequencing of this TCR beta chain was carried out in a study of OX40 agonist ivuxolimab in advanced cancers. Study-wide background: There were three patients with partial responses, one having hepatocellular carcinoma and two cutaneous melanoma.

TCRdb keeps only in-frame clones here, not all; method: immunoSEQ multiplex PCR. Of roughly 60,000 clones listed, roughly nine tenths were seen once; the top ten hold 14%. V lost 0 bases and J lost 1, with 19 bases in between. This CDR3 is 18 amino acids long. The germline CDR1 and CDR2 sequences are SGDLS and YYNGEE. This receptor was obtained from an adult with an advanced solid tumor such as melanoma, head and neck, liver or kidney cancer. The chain employs TRBV9 and TRBJ1-1; D is perhaps TRBD1 (5 bases). The sequencing used CD4+ or CD8+ T cells sorted from blood, collected in a trial of the OX40 agonist ivuxolimab. This chain's CDR3 is CASSVAVLRGSGNTEAFF. The CDR3 region has the DNA TGTGCCAGCAGCGTAGCTGTGTTGAGGGGCTCAGGGAACACTGAAGCTTTCTTT.